Here is one T cell receptor beta chain with its context. Its antigen is not known. These data belong to a study of T cell repertoires in cytomegalovirus infection. TCRdb re-called the reads with MiXCR, one entry per CDR3 protein. Of hundreds of thousands of distinct CDR3 sequences detected, roughly 26% appear once; the ten largest clones hold roughly 8%. Findings of the study overall: The cumulative frequency of public TCR beta families identified carriers of CMV plus the relevant HLA.

The sequencing sample was made of CD8+ T cells from PBMCs. The TCR originated in a human donor in good health (CMV status not recorded). Some clones in this sample may be carry-over from other donors' samples.

CDR3 region: CSAVTWDRVVNEQFF. DNA for the CDR3: TGCAGCGCCGTAACGTGGGACAGGGTAGTTAATGAGCAGTTCTTC. The V and J genes are TRBV29-1 and TRBJ2-1, with TRBD1 identical over 9 bases. The CDR3 spans 15 residues. V dropped 7 bases and J dropped 7; count of bases not matched to a gene: 14. Per germline, CDR1 SQVTM and CDR2 ANQGSEA.